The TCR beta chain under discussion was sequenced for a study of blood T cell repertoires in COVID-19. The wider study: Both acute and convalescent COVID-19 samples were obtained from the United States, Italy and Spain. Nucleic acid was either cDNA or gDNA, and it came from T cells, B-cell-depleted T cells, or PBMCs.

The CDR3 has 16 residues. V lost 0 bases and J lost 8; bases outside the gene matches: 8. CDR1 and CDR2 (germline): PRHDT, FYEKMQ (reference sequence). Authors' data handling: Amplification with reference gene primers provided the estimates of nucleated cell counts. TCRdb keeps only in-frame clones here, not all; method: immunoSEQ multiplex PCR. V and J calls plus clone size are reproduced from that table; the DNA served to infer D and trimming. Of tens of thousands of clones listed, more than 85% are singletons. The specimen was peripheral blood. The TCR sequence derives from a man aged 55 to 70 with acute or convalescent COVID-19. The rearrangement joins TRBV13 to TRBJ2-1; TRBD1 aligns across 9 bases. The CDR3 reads CASSLGTGGTGYEQFF. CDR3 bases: TGTGCCAGCAGCTTAGGGACAGGGGGTACGGGCTATGAGCAGTTCTTC.